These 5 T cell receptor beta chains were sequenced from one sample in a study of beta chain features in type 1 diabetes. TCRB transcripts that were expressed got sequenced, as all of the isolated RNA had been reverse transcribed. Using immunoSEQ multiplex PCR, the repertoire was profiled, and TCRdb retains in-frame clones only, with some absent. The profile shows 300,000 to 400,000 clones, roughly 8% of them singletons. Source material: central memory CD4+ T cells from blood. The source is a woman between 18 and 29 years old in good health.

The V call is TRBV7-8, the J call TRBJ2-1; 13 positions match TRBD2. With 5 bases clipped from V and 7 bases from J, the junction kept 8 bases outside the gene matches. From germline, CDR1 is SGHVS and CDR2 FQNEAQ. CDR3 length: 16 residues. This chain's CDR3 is CASSPTRTSGSNEQFF. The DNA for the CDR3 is TGTGCCAGCAGCCCGACACGGACTAGCGGGAGTAATGAGCAGTTCTTC.

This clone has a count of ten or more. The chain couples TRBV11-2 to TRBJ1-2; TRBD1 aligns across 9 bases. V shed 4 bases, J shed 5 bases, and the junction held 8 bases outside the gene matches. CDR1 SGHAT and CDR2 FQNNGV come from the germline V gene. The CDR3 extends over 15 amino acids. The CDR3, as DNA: TGTGCCAGCAGCTCTACAGGGGGCGCAGGTTATGGCTACACCTTC. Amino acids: CASSSTGGAGYGYTF.

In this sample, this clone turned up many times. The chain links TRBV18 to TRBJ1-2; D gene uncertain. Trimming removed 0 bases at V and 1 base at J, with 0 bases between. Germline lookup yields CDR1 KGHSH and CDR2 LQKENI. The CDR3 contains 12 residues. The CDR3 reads CASSPPNYGYTF. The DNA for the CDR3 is TGTGCCAGCTCACCACCTAACTATGGCTACACCTTC. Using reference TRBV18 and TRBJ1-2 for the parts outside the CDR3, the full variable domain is NAGVMQNPRHLVRRRGQEARLRCSPMKGHSHVYWYRQLPEEGLKFMVYLQKENIIDESGMPKERFSAEFPKEGPSILRIQQVVRGDSAAYFCASSPPNYGYTFGSGTRLTVV.

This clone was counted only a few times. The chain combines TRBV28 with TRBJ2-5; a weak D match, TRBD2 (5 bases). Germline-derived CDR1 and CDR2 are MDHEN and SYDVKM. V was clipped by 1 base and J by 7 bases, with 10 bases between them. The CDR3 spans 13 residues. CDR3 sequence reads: CASSLSGEGTQYF. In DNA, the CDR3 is TGTGCCAGCAGTTTATCCGGCGAGGGGACCCAGTACTTC. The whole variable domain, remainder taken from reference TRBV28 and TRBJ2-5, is DVKVTQSSRYLVKRTGEKVFLECVQDMDHENMFWYRQDPGLGLRLIYFSYDVKMKEKGDIPEGYSVSREKKERFSLILESASTNQTSMYLCASSLSGEGTQYFGPGTRLLVL.

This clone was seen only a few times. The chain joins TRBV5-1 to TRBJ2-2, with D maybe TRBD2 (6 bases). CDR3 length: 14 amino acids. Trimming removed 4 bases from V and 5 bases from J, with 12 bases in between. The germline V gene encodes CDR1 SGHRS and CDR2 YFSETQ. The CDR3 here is CASSTGTQTGELFF. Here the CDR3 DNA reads TGCGCCAGCAGCACCGGGACTCAGACCGGGGAGCTGTTTTTT.